This T cell receptor beta chain was found in a study of blood T cells in healthy people across ages (dated by TCRdb to the mid-2010s). Regarding the study in general: In model experiments, template switching captured roughly one uniquely barcoded TCR beta cDNA molecule for every two T cells. To track age-related changes in TCR beta repertoire diversity, the study relied on deep sequencing normalized with unique cDNA molecular identifiers. The donors were divided into four age groups: young (average around 17 years), middle-aged (approximately 42), aged (roughly 66) and long-lived (roughly 82). Donors of different ages were randomly distributed across sequencing lanes to avoid experimental bias. Two additional independent replicas of 1 million unique cDNA reads from the same blood draw were analyzed for two donors (one aged 18 to 29 and one aged 80 or older). Broad study findings and their caveats: Total diversity estimates from one million sequenced T cells were considered lower bounds and underestimates. Since profiling was done on bulk unsorted PBMCs, naive and antigen-experienced compartments could not be conclusively compared. The percentage of naive T cells measured by flow cytometry correlated strongly with observed TCR beta diversity. Donor CMV infection status was unknown, potentially confounding age-related changes in expanded clonotypes. Compared with the aged group, the long-lived group had more naive CD4+ T cells, fewer expanded clones and increased TCR diversity, suggesting age selection. Observed TCR beta diversity per million T cells fell roughly linearly with age, and a significant reduction was already apparent by age about 36.

The donors were under 40 Caucasian individuals from Russia, aged roughly 6 to 100 years, who were systemically healthy. Each donor gave about 9.7 milliliters of peripheral blood, drawn into EDTA-treated Vacutainer tubes. Ficoll-Paque density-gradient centrifugation was used to isolate PBMCs, with at least 7 million per sample. Trizol reagent was used to extract total RNA from PBMCs, with at least 5.5 micrograms per sample. For every donor, an aliquot of PBMCs went through flow cytometry to measure the percentages of naive CD45RAhigh/CD27high T cells. Inclusive of the bounding cysteine and phenylalanine, the CDR3 is 17 residues long. The entry retains the CDR3 DNA only, 51 bases that are in frame from base 1. The germline V and J ends show losses of 3 bases and 4 bases respectively, and no gene match explains 11 bases of the junction. The germline V gene encodes CDR1 SGDLS and CDR2 YYNGEE. The library came from 5' RACE. Instrument on record: Illumina HiSeq 2500. The second PCR ran for about 6 to 12 cycles and used a J-beta primer mix along with a sample-barcoded 5' primer. A unique molecular identifier was introduced onto each TCR beta cDNA molecule by a template-switch 5' adaptor carrying 12 random nucleotides. Each sample yielded at least 2.5 million CDR3-containing paired-end reads. First-strand cDNA synthesis was performed from all RNA using the Mint cDNA synthesis kit, with priming by a TRBC-specific oligonucleotide. After uracil-DNA glycosylase treatment, a first 18-cycle PCR used universal primers M1SS and BC2_uni_R on all cDNA. In the authors' own workflow: For normalization, 1 million high-quality reads were randomly selected from each sample, with every read carrying a distinct molecular identifier. Instead of being binned into consensus sequences, reads that shared molecular identifiers were thrown out. MiTCR, set to a Q25 quality threshold and the strictest error-elimination algorithm, was used for CDR3 identification, clonotype clustering and error correction. Lower-bound total TCR beta diversity was estimated with a nonparametric unseen species model using Euler transformation. TCRdb reprocessed the public reads (quality trimming at Q25 with fastp, clone calling with MiXCR) and kept in-frame beta chains. Every distinct CDR3 protein forms one entry, paired with its most common genes and DNA. The V and J calls follow TCRdb's processing rather than the paper's. This sample is represented by around 1,100,000 distinct CDR3 sequences; 30% to 40% of them were singletons. The biggest ten clones account for 13% of the sample.

This clonotype appeared a few times. Its antigen has not been determined. No base-level quality is on record; no much larger clone is a single base apart. Sequenced material: blood. This receptor was identified in a young man in good health. The rearranged segments are TRBV9 and TRBJ1-1; TRBD1 fits 11 bases in the junction. The DNA reads as follows: TGTGCCAGCAGCGCGGACTGGACAGGGGGCTTCGGCACTGAAGCTTTCTTT. Its protein product is CASSADWTGGFGTEAFF.